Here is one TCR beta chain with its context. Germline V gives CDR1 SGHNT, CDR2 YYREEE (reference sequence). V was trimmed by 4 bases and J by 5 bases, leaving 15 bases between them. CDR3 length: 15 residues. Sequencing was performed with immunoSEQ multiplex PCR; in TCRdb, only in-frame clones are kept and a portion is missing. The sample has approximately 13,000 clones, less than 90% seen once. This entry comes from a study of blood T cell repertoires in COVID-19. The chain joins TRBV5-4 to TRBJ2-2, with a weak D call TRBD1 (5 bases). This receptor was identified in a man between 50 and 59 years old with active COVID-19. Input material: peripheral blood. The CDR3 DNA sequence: TGTGCCAGCAGCATCCAGGGTTCGGTAACCGGGGAGCTGTTTTTT. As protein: CASSIQGSVTGELFF.